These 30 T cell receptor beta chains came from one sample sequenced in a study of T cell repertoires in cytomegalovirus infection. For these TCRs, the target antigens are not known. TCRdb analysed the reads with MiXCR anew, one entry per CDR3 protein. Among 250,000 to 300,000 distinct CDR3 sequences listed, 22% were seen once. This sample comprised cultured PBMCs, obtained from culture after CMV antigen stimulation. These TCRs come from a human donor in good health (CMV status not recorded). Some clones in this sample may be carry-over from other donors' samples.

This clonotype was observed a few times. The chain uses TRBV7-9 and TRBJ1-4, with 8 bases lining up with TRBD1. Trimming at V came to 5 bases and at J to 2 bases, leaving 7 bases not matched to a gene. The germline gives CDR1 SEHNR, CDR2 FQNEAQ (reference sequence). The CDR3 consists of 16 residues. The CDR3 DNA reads TGTGCCAGCAGCGCCAAACAGGGGGTTACTAATGAAAAACTGTTTTTT. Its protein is CASSAKQGVTNEKLFF.

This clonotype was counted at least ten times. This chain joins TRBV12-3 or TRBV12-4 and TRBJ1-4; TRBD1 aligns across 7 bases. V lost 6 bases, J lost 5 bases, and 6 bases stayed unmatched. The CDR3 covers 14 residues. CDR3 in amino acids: CASSQDRRNEKLFF. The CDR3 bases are TGTGCCAGCAGCCAGGACAGGAGGAATGAAAAACTGTTTTTT.

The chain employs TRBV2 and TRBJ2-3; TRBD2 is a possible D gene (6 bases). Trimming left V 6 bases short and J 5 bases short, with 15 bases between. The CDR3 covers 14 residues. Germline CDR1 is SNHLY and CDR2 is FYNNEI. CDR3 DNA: TGTGCCAGCAGCGGGGACTTAAGGGGAGATACGCAGTATTTT. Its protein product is CASSGDLRGDTQYF.

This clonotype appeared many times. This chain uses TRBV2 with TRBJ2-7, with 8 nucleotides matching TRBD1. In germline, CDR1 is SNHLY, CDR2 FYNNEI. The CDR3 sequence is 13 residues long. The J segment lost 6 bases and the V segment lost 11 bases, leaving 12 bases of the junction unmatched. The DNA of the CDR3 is TGTGCCGGGTTAGGACAGGGCTTCTTCGAGCAGTACTTC. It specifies CAGLGQGFFEQYF.

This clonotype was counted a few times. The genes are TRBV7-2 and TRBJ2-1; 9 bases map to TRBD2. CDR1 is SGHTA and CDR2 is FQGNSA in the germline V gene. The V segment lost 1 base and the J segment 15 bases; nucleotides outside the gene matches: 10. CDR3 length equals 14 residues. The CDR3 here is CASSLGGGRGGGFF. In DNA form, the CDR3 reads TGTGCCAGCAGCTTAGGGGGCGGGCGGGGGGGTGGGTTCTTC.

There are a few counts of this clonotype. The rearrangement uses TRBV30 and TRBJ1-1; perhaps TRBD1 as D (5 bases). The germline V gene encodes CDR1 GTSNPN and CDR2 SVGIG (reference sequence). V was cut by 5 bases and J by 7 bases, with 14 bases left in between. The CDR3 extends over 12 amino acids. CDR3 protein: CAWGDRRVEAFF. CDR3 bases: TGTGCCTGGGGGGACCGTCGAGTTGAAGCTTTCTTT.

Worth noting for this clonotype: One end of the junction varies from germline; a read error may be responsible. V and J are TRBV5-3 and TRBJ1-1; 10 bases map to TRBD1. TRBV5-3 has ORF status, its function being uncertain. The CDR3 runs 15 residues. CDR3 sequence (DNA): TGTGCCAGCAGCTCTCCCGGGACAGGGGACACTGAAGCTTTCTTT. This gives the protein CASSSPGTGDTEAFF.

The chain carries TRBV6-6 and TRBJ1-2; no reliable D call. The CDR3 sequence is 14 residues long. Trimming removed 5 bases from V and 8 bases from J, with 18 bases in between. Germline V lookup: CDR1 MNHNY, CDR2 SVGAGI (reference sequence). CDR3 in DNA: TGTGCCAGCAGTCTCTCGGGAGGCGGAAGGGGCTACACCTTC. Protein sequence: CASSLSGGGRGYTF.

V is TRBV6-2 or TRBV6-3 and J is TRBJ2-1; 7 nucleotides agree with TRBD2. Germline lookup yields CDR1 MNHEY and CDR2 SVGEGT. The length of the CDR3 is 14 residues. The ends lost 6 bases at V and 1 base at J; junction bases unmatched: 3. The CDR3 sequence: CASRIAGSYNEQFF. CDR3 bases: TGTGCCAGCAGGATAGCGGGTTCCTACAATGAGCAGTTCTTC.

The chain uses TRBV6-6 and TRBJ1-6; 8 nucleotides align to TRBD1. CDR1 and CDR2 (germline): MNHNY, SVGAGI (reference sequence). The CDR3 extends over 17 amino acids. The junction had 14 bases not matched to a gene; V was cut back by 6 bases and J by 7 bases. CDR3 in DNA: TGTGCCAGCAGAAACAACTTTCGACAGGGGCGAAATTCACCCCTCCACTTT. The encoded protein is CASRNNFRQGRNSPLHF.

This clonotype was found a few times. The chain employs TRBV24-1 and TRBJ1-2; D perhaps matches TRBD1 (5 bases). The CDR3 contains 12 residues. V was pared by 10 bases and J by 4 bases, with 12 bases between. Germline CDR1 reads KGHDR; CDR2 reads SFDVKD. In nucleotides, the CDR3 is TGTGCCACTGAAGGGGACGGCTATGGCTACACCTTC. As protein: CATEGDGYGYTF.

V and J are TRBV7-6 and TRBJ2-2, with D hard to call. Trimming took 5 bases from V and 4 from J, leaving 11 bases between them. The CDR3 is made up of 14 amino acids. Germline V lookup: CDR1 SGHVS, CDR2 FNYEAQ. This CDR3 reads CASSQTPGTGELFF. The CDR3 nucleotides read TGTGCCAGCAGCCAGACCCCGGGCACCGGGGAGCTGTTTTTT.

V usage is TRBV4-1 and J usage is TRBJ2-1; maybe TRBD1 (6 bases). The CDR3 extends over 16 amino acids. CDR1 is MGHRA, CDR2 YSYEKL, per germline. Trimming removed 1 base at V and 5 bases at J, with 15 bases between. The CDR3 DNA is TGCGCCAGCAGCCAAGTTCGGGTCGCAGGGGACAATGAGCAGTTCTTC. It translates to CASSQVRVAGDNEQFF.

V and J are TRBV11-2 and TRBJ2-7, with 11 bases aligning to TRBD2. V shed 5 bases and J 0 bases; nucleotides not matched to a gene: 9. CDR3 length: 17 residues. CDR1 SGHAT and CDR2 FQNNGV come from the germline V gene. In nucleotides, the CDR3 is TGTGCCAGCAGCCCGGCGGCTAGCGGGGGGAGCTCCTACGAGCAGTACTTC. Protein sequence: CASSPAASGGSSYEQYF.

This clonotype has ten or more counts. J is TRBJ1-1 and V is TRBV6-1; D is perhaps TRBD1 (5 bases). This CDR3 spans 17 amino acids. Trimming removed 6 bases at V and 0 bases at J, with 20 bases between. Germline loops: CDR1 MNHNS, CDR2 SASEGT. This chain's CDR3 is CASSQLLSTELNTEAFF. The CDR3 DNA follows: TGTGCCAGCAGCCAACTCTTATCGACAGAGCTGAACACTGAAGCTTTCTTT.

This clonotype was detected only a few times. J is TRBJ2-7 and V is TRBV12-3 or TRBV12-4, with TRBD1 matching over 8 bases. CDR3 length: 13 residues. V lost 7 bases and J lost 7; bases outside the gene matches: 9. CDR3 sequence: CASNRQGQKEQYF. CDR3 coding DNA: TGTGCCAGCAACCGACAGGGGCAAAAAGAGCAGTACTTC.

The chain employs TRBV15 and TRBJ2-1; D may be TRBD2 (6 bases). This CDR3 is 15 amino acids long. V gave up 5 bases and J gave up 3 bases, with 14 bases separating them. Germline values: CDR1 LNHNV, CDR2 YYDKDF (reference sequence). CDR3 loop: CATSAGPQGYNEQFF. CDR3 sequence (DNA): TGTGCCACCAGCGCGGGACCGCAGGGCTACAATGAGCAGTTCTTC.

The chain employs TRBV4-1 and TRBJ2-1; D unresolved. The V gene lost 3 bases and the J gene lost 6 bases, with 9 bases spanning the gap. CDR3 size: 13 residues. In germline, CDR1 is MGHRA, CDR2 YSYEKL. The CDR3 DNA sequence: TGCGCCAGCAGCCACCGGGCCCTCAATGAGCAGTTCTTC. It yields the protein CASSHRALNEQFF.

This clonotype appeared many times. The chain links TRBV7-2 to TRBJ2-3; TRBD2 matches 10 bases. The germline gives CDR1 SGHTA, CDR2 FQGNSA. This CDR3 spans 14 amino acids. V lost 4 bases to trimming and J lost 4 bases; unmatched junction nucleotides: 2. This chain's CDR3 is CASSSSGSADTQYF. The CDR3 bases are TGTGCCAGCAGCTCTAGCGGGAGCGCAGATACGCAGTATTTT.

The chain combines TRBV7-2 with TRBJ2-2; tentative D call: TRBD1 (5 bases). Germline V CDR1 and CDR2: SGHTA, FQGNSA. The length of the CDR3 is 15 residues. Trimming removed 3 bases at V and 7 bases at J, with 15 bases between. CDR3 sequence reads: CASSFGQGWDGELFF. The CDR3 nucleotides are TGTGCCAGCAGCTTTGGGCAGGGCTGGGACGGGGAGCTGTTTTTT. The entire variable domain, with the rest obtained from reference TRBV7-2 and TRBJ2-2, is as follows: GAGVSQSPSNKVTEKGKDVELRCDPISGHTALYWYRQSLGQGLEFLIYFQGNSAPDKSGLPSDRFSAERTGGSVSTLTIQRTQQEDSAVYLCASSFGQGWDGELFFGEGSRLTVL.

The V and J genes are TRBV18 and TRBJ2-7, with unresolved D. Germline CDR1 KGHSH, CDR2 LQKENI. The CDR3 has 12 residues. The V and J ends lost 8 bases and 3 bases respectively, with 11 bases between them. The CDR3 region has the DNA TGTGCCAGCCCGCCTTTGGGCTACGAGCAGTACGTC. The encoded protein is CASPPLGYEQYV.

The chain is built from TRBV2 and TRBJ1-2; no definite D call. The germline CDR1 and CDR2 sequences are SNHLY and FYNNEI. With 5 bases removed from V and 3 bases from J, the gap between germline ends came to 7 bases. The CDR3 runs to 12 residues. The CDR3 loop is CASSPQDYGYTF. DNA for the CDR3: TGTGCCAGCAGTCCCCAGGACTATGGCTACACCTTC. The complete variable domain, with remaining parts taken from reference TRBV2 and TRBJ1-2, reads EPEVTQTPSHQVTQMGQEVILRCVPISNHLYFYWYRQILGQKVEFLVSFYNNEISEKSEIFDDQFSVERPDGSNFTLKIRSTKLEDSAMYFCASSPQDYGYTFGSGTRLTVV.

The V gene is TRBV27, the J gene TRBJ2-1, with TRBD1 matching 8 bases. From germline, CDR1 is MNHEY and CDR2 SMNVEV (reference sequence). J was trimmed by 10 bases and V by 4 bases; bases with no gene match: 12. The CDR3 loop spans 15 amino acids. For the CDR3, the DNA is TGTGCCAGCAGTTCTACCGAGGACAGGGCTTCCGAGCAGTTCTTC. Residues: CASSSTEDRASEQFF.

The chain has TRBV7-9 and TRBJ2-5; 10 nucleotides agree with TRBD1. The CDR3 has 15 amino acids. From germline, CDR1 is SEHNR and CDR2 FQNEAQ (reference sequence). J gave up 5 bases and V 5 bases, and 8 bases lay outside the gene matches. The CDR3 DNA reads TGTGCCAGCAGCCCCGCGACAGGGGGCCTCGAGACCCAGTACTTC. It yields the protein CASSPATGGLETQYF.

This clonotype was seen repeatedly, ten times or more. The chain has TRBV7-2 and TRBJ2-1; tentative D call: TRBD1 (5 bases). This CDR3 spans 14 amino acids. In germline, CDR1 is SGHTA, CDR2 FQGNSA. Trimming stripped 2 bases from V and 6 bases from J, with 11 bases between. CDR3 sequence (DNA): TGTGCCAGCAGCTTATGGGGCAGGGTCAATGAGCAGTTCTTC. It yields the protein CASSLWGRVNEQFF. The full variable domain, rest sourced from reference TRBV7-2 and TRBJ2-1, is GAGVSQSPSNKVTEKGKDVELRCDPISGHTALYWYRQSLGQGLEFLIYFQGNSAPDKSGLPSDRFSAERTGGSVSTLTIQRTQQEDSAVYLCASSLWGRVNEQFFGPGTRLTVL.

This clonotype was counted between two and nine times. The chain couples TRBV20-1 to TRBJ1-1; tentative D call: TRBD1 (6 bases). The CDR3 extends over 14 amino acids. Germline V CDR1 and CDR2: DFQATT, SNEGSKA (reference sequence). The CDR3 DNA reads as TGCAGCGGCAGAGGGGGGAAAATGAACACTGAAGCTTTCTTT. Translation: CSGRGGKMNTEAFF.

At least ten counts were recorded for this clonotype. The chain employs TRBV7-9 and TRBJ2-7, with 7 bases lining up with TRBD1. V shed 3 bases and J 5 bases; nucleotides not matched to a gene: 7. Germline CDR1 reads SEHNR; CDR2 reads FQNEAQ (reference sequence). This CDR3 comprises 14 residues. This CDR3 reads CASSLGTVFDEQYF. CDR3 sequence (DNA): TGTGCCAGCAGCTTGGGGACAGTCTTCGACGAGCAGTACTTC.

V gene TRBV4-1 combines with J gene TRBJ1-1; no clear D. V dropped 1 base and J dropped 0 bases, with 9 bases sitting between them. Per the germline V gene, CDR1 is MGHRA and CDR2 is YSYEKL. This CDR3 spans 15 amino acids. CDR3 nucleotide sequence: TGCGCCAGCAGCCAAGGATCGGACTTGAACACTGAAGCTTTCTTT. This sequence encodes CASSQGSDLNTEAFF.

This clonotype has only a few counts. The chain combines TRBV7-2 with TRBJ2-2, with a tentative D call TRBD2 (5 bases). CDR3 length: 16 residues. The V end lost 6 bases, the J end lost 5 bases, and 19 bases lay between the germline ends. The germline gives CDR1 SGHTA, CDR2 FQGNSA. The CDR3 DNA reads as TGTGCCAGCAGGGGTTCGGGGTTCCCGCGAACCGGGGAGCTGTTTTTT. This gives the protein CASRGSGFPRTGELFF.

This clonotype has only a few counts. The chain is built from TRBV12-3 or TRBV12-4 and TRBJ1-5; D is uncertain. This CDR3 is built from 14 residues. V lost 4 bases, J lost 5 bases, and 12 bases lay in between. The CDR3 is CASSSLARDQPQHF. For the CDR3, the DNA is TGTGCCAGCAGTTCTCTGGCGCGAGATCAGCCCCAGCATTTT.